A selection of T cell receptor beta chains follows, all from one sample in a study of blood T cell repertoires in COVID-19. The protocol was immunoSEQ multiplex PCR, while the TCRdb copy is restricted to in-frame clones and leaves out a portion. This sample carries roughly 260,000 clones, 86% of them seen once, and the ten largest clones take 8.5% to 10%. Material: peripheral blood. The receptors shown here come from a man aged 35 to 55 who had recovered from COVID-19. The CDR3 runs from the conserved cysteine through the conserved F or W. D genes are given only for firm matches. Size values are once, few and many counts, or a class for expanded clones, and some rows have none.

j_call v_call clone_size d_call cdr3_nt cdr3_aa
TRBJ1-6 TRBV27 once TRBD1 TGTGCCAGCAGTTTGGCGGGACAGGGGGCCGGGGGTCGGACCCTCCACTTT CASSLAGQGAGGRTLHF
TRBJ2-1 TRBV30 - - TGTGCCTGGAGGGAACCGGGATCGCGATTAAACAATGAGCAGTTCTTC CAWREPGSRLNNEQFF
TRBJ2-1 TRBV6-5 - - TGTGCCAGCAGTTACTCGTCTTTCAGGGATGAGCAGTTCTTC CASSYSSFRDEQFF
TRBJ1-2 TRBV3-1/TRBV3-2 - - TGTGCCAGCAGCCAAGATAACAGGCGGCAGGGCTACACCTTC CASSQDNRRQGYTF
TRBJ2-1 TRBV11-3 - TRBD1 TGTGCCAGCAGCATCGGACAGGGACCCTACAATGAGCAGTTCTTC CASSIGQGPYNEQFF
TRBJ1-2 TRBV7-9 - TRBD1 TGTGCCAGCAGCTGGACAGACAGGGGCTATGGCTACACCTTC CASSWTDRGYGYTF
TRBJ2-5 TRBV7-9 - - TGTGCCAGCAGCTTAGCCCCGGGGGAGACCCAGTACTTC CASSLAPGETQYF
TRBJ2-7 TRBV7-8 - TRBD1 TGTGCCAGCAGCGTCCTGGACAGGGCCGAGCAGTACTTC CASSVLDRAEQYF
TRBJ2-2 TRBV7-6 - - TGTGCCAGCAGCTTAGTACCCAACTCAAACACCGGGGAGCTGTTTTTT CASSLVPNSNTGELFF
TRBJ1-5 TRBV9 few TRBD1 TGTGCCAGCAGTGCGACAGGGCGCGACAATCAGCCCCAGCATTTT CASSATGRDNQPQHF
TRBJ2-7 TRBV6-5 - - TGTGCCAGCAGACAGGGCCCCTACGAGCAGTACTTC CASRQGPYEQYF
TRBJ1-2 TRBV12-3/TRBV12-4 - - TGTGCCAGCAGTTCCCGGACAGCTCGCTACACCTTC CASSSRTARYTF
TRBJ1-1 TRBV4-1 - - TGCGCCAGCAGCCAGGGGGGAGGGGACCTCATGAACACTGAAGCTTTCTTT CASSQGGGDLMNTEAFF
TRBJ1-2 TRBV19 once TRBD1 TGTGCCAGTAGTACTCGGACAGGGGGCTTCGGCTACACCTTC CASSTRTGGFGYTF
TRBJ2-7 TRBV2 - - TGTGCCAGCAGTTTACCCCGTGGGGCGAGGGAGCAGTACTTC CASSLPRGAREQYF
TRBJ1-2 TRBV5-4 - - TGTGCCAGCAGCTTGGCCTCCCGCAGGCCGAGTGGCTACACCTTC CASSLASRRPSGYTF
TRBJ2-2 TRBV10-3 - - TGTGCCATCAGTGAAAAGCCAACGAACACCGGGGAGCTGTTTTTT CAISEKPTNTGELFF
TRBJ1-1 TRBV14 - - TGTGCCAGCAGCCAACGGGGACACCTGAACACTGAAGCTTTCTTT CASSQRGHLNTEAFF
TRBJ2-7 TRBV15 - TRBD1 TGTGCCACCAGCCACGACAGGGAACTCCACGAGCAGTACTTC CATSHDRELHEQYF
TRBJ2-7 TRBV18 once TRBD2 TGTGCCAGCTCACAAACCGGGACTATCCAAGAGCAGTACTTC CASSQTGTIQEQYF
TRBJ2-7 TRBV7-2 - TRBD1 TGTGCCAGCAGCTTAGAGGGGACAGGGGTTTACGAGCAGTACTTC CASSLEGTGVYEQYF
TRBJ2-6 TRBV29-1 - - TGCAGCGCCGGCTCCAGCTCTGGGGCCAACGTCCTGACTTTC CSAGSSSGANVLTF
TRBJ2-5 TRBV13 - - TGTGCCAGCAGCTCCCTGTTTCCTAAGACCCAGTACTTC CASSSLFPKTQYF
TRBJ1-2 TRBV6-2/TRBV6-3 - - TGTGCCAGCAGTTCTTCAGGGGCGCATTATGGCTACACCTTC CASSSSGAHYGYTF
TRBJ2-6 TRBV6-5 - - TGTGCCAGCAGTTACGACAGCTCTGGGGCCAACGTCCTGACTTTC CASSYDSSGANVLTF
TRBJ2-5 TRBV5-6 - TRBD2 TGTGCCAGCAGCTTGGGACTAGCGGTCCTATCTCTGAAGGGAACCCAGTACTTC CASSLGLAVLSLKGTQYF
TRBJ2-7 TRBV9 - - TGTGCCAGCAGCGCTAGCTCCCACGAGCAGTACTTC CASSASSHEQYF
TRBJ2-7 TRBV6-5 - TRBD1 TGTGCCAGCAGTAGATCGACAGGGGCCAACGAGCAGTACTTC CASSRSTGANEQYF
TRBJ2-3 TRBV6-6 - TRBD2 TGTGCCAGCAGTCCCCTACTAGCGGGAATTAGCACAGATACGCAGTATTTT CASSPLLAGISTDTQYF
TRBJ2-1 TRBV15 - - TGTGCCACCAGCAGGGACTGGCCTCGGGAGCAGTTCTTC CATSRDWPREQFF
TRBJ1-2 TRBV30 - - TGTGCCTGGAGTCGGGGGACGGGGCGGATAGGCTACACCTTC CAWSRGTGRIGYTF
TRBJ1-1 TRBV7-9 - - TGTGCCAGCAGCTTATCCTACGACAGGAACACTGAAGCTTTCTTT CASSLSYDRNTEAFF
TRBJ1-2 TRBV19 - - TGTGCCAGTAGTCTCCGGGACTCCTCCGGACATGGCTACACCTTC CASSLRDSSGHGYTF
TRBJ2-3 TRBV10-1 - - TGCGCCAGCAGTGAGTCGGTACATCGCACAGATACGCAGTATTTT CASSESVHRTDTQYF
TRBJ2-7 TRBV7-6 - - TGTGCCAGCAGCCTTTCACAGGGCTTCTCCGAGCAGTACTTC CASSLSQGFSEQYF
TRBJ2-2 TRBV9 - - TGTGCCAGCAGCGTAGTAGGGGGGGCGCTGAACACCGGGGAGCTGTTTTTT CASSVVGGALNTGELFF
TRBJ2-3 TRBV19 - - TGTGCCAGTAATGGACTTACAGATACGCAGTATTTT CASNGLTDTQYF
TRBJ1-4 TRBV5-1 - - TGCGCCAGCAGCCCGGGGGGGGCGGGAAATGAAAAACTGTTTTTT CASSPGGAGNEKLFF
TRBJ1-1 TRBV10-3 - TRBD1 TGTGCCATCAGTGGGACAGGGCATCGTGAAGCTTTCTTT CAISGTGHREAFF
TRBJ2-7 TRBV4-1 once TRBD1 TGCGCCAGCAGCCAAGAGGACAGGGTAACCTACGAGCAGTACTTC CASSQEDRVTYEQYF
TRBJ1-1 TRBV18 - TRBD1 TGTGCCAGCTCACCACTGGACAGGGGGAGTGAAGCTTTCTTT CASSPLDRGSEAFF
TRBJ2-1 TRBV7-9 - - TGTGCCAGCAGTGATAAAGGAGGCGGTGAGCAGTTCTTC CASSDKGGGEQFF
TRBJ2-3 TRBV5-1 - TRBD2 TGCGCCAGCAGCTTGGCGCTTCCGGGACTAGCCGGGATGGATACGCAGTATTTT CASSLALPGLAGMDTQYF
TRBJ2-3 TRBV2 - - TGTGCCAGCAGATCGGAGGGCAGCACAGATACGCAGTATTTT CASRSEGSTDTQYF
TRBJ1-5 TRBV10-3 - TRBD1 TGTGCCATCAGGGACAGGTATGATCAGCCCCAGCATTTT CAIRDRYDQPQHF